This entry concerns a single T cell receptor (beta chain). Mismatch with germline at one junction end may stem from a read error. TCRdb's table, derived via immunoSEQ multiplex PCR, lists solely in-frame clones and lacks some. Of 120,000 or so clones in the sample, 70% to 80% were seen once. This specimen belongs to a study of blood T cell repertoires in COVID-19. Background on the study: Sites in the United States, Italy and Spain provided acute and convalescent COVID-19 samples.

The clonotype originates from a human donor in a cohort sampled during active COVID-19. Material: peripheral blood.

In DNA, the CDR3 is TGTGCCAGCAGCGTAGACGGGAGGGGGACAGATACGCAGTATTTT. Its protein is CASSVDGRGTDTQYF. The chain is built from TRBV11-2 and TRBJ2-3; TRBD2 matches 8 bases. This CDR3 is built from 15 residues. The V gene's germline CDR1 is SGHAT and CDR2 FQNNGV.